One sample yielded the 6 T cell receptor beta chains listed below, sequenced in a study of CD4 T cells in relation to SARS-CoV-2 and coronaviruses. These receptors have no known antigen. Unexposed donor CD4+ T cells date from about 2011-2018, before the COVID-19 pandemic. CD4+ T cells were isolated from the cells after about nine days of culture. Some clones are missing from TCRdb's copy, which holds only in-frame ones; the method was immunoSEQ multiplex PCR. This table has more than 15,000 clones, approximately 73% appearing once. Sample: CD4+ T cells from PBMCs, cultured in vitro. Source of these receptors: a human donor in good health.

This clone has just a few counts. This chain uses TRBV7-6 with TRBJ1-6, with D tentatively TRBD1 (5 bases). The CDR3 runs to 15 residues. Germline V lookup: CDR1 SGHVS, CDR2 FNYEAQ. V lost 5 bases and J 8 bases, leaving 16 bases between the germline ends. The DNA for the CDR3 is TGTGCCAGCAGCCCCAGGGTTAACGGGGATTCACCCCTCCACTTT. It translates to CASSPRVNGDSPLHF. The full variable domain, with the rest looked up from reference TRBV7-6 and TRBJ1-6, is GAGVSQSPRYKVTKRGQDVALRCDPISGHVSLYWYRQALGQGPEFLTYFNYEAQQDKSGLPNDRFSAERPEGSISTLTIQRTEQRDSAMYRCASSPRVNGDSPLHFGNGTRLTVT.

Concerning this clone: The junction differs from germline at one of its ends, possibly a read error. The rearrangement uses TRBV7-9 and TRBJ2-6; 7 bases map to TRBD1. The germline gives CDR1 SEHNR, CDR2 FQNEAQ (reference sequence). This CDR3 has 12 residues. CDR3 in amino acids: CASSPTGTDRAF. CDR3 DNA sequence: TGTGCCAGCAGCCCCACCGGGACAGATAGGGCTTTC.

The chain links TRBV24-1 to TRBJ2-3; the match to TRBD2 covers 7 bases. This CDR3 comprises 15 residues. V gave up 4 bases and J gave up 2 bases; unmatched junction bases: 5. CDR1 is KGHDR and CDR2 is SFDVKD in the germline V gene. The CDR3 coding sequence is TGTGCCACCAGTGACCCTAGCGGACACACAGATACGCAGTATTTT. Its protein is CATSDPSGHTDTQYF.

The V call is TRBV19, the J call TRBJ1-4, with no clear D. V lost 7 bases and J lost 8, with 11 bases in between. Germline values: CDR1 LNHDA, CDR2 SQIVND (reference sequence). CDR3 length equals 12 residues. This CDR3 reads CASTDRGEKLFF. Written as DNA, the CDR3 is TGTGCCAGTACGGACCGTGGAGAAAAACTGTTTTTT.

This chain links TRBV10-3 with TRBJ1-1; a possible D gene is TRBD1 (5 bases). Germline V gene sequence: CDR1 ENHRY, CDR2 SYGVKD. V lost 4 bases and J 5 bases, leaving 17 bases between the germline ends. The CDR3 is 15 residues long. The CDR3 DNA follows: TGTGCCATCAGTGGGGACCCTCAATTGGGAACTGAAGCTTTCTTT. Its protein is CAISGDPQLGTEAFF.

This clone was seen a few times. V and J are TRBV29-1 and TRBJ1-2; D is unresolved. In germline, CDR1 is SQVTM, CDR2 ANQGSEA. Trimming pared 7 bases from V and 6 bases from J, leaving 6 bases between. This CDR3 is 9 amino acids long. CDR3 nucleotide sequence: TGCAGCGCCGAAGATGGCTACACCTTC. It encodes CSAEDGYTF.